This T cell receptor (beta chain) comes out of a study of blood T cell repertoires in COVID-19. Study in general: Both acute and convalescent COVID-19 samples were obtained from the United States, Italy and Spain.

Some clones are missing from TCRdb's copy, which holds only in-frame ones; the method was immunoSEQ multiplex PCR. This sample has approximately 180,000 clones, with nearly 90% found just once. The sequenced sample was PBMCs or T cells enriched from blood (not recorded which). This receptor was identified in a middle-aged woman with acute COVID-19.

The CDR3 DNA is TGTGCCAGCAGAGACAGGGGGATCTCTGGAAACACCATATATTTT. It is translated as CASRDRGISGNTIYF. The chain couples TRBV3-1 (or the pseudogene TRBV3-2) to TRBJ1-3; 9 bases match TRBD1. Germline V gene data show CDR1 as LGHDT and CDR2 as YNNKEL (reference sequence). V shed 6 bases, J shed 0 bases, and the junction held 3 bases outside the gene matches. The CDR3 loop spans 15 amino acids.